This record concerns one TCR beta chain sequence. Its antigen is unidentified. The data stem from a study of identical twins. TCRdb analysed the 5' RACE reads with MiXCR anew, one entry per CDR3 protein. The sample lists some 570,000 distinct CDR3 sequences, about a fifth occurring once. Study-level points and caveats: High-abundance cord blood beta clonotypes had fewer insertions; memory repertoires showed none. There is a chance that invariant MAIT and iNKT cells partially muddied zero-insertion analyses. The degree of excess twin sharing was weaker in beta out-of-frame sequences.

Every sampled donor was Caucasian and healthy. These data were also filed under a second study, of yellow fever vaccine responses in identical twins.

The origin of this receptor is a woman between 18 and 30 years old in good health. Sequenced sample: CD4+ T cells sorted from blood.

The CDR3 sequence is CSSARSSGQETQYF. CDR3 nucleotide sequence: TGCAGCTCGGCCCGCTCCAGCGGCCAAGAGACCCAGTACTTC. The gene calls are TRBV29-1 and TRBJ2-5; D may be TRBD2 (5 bases). The CDR3 extends over 14 amino acids. The ends were cut back, 8 bases at V and 1 base at J, with 17 bases in the middle. Germline loops: CDR1 SQVTM, CDR2 ANQGSEA. Full variable domain (remainder filled in from reference TRBV29-1 and TRBJ2-5): SAVISQKPSRDICQRGTSLTIQCQVDSQVTMMFWYRQQPGQSLTLIATANQGSEATYESGFVIDKFPISRPNLTFSTLTVSNMSPEDSSIYLCSSARSSGQETQYFGPGTRLLVL.